Listed below are T cell receptor beta chains from one sample, sequenced in a study of control samples from healthy donors and cancer patients. Some clones are missing from TCRdb's copy, which holds only in-frame ones; the method was immunoSEQ multiplex PCR. In the table there are about 55,000 clones, 95% to 97% of which are singletons. Sequenced: blood. Receptors were obtained from a woman aged 25-40 years in good health. Each CDR3 is given with its conserved first and last residue. D genes are given only for firm matches.

d_gene	j_gene	v_gene	len	CDR3nt	CDR3aa
-	TRBJ2-7	TRBV5-5	14	TGTGCCAGCAGCTTGTACTCAAGCTCCTACGAGCAGTACTTC	CASSLYSSSYEQYF
-	TRBJ2-1	TRBV5-1	14	TGCGCCAGCTCCCCCACGAGCTCCTACAATGAGCAGTTCTTC	CASSPTSSYNEQFF
-	TRBJ1-2	TRBV5-8	14	TGTGCCAGCAGCCCTACCAAGACAGGCTATGGCTACACCTTC	CASSPTKTGYGYTF
-	TRBJ2-5	TRBV5-5	14	TGTGCCAGCAGCTTGAAGGGGGGCCGGGAGACCCAGTACTTC	CASSLKGGRETQYF
-	TRBJ2-1	TRBV28	17	TGTGCCAGCAGTTTCCGCCCCGCGCTAAGCTCCTACAATGAGCAGTTCTTC	CASSFRPALSSYNEQFF
TRBD2	TRBJ2-7	TRBV27	14	TGTGCCAGCAGTCGGACTAGCGGGTACCACGAGCAGTACTTC	CASSRTSGYHEQYF
-	TRBJ1-1	TRBV5-1	15	TGCGCCAGCAGCTTGGACTCGGCTTTGAACACTGAAGCTTTCTTT	CASSLDSALNTEAFF
-	TRBJ1-2	TRBV11-2	13	TGTGCCAGCAGCTTATCCGGGGACTATGGCTACACCTTC	CASSLSGDYGYTF
TRBD2	TRBJ2-7	TRBV6-1	16	TGTGCCAGCAGTGGGCTAGCGGGGATCCCCTCCTACGAGCAGTACTTC	CASSGLAGIPSYEQYF
TRBD1	TRBJ2-2	TRBV11-2	14	TGTGCCAGCAGCCCCAGGACAGGGGACGGGGAGCTGTTTTTT	CASSPRTGDGELFF
TRBD1	TRBJ1-1	TRBV28	15	TGTGCCAGCACTATCCCGCGACAGGGAGCTCCTGAAGCTTTCTTT	CASTIPRQGAPEAFF
-	TRBJ1-4	TRBV28	13	TGTGCCAGCAGTTTCGAGGGGTGGGAAAAACTGTTTTTT	CASSFEGWEKLFF
-	TRBJ2-2	TRBV28	14	TGTGCCAGCAGCCCTGGACAGTACACCGGGGAGCTGTTTTTT	CASSPGQYTGELFF
-	TRBJ1-1	TRBV28	13	TGTGCCAGCAGTTTATCATGGGACACTGAAGCTTTCTTT	CASSLSWDTEAFF